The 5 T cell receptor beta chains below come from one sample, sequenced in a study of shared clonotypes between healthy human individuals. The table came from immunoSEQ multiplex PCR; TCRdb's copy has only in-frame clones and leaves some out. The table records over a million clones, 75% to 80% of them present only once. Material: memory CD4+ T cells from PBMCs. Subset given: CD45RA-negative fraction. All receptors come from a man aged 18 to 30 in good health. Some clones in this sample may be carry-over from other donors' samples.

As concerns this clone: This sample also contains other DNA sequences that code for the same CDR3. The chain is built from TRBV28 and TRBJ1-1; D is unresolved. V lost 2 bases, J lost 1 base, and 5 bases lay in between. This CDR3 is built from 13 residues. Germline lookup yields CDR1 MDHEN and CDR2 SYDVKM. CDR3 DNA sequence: TGTGCCAGCAGTTTAGGCCAGAACACTGAAGCTTTCTTT. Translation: CASSLGQNTEAFF.

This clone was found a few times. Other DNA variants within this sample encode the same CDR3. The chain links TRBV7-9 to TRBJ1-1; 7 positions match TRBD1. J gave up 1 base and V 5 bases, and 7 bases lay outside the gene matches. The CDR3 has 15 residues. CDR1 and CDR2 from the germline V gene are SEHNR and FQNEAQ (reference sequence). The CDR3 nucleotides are TGTGCCAGCAGCCCCCGACAGGGTGGGAACACTGAAGCTTTCTTT. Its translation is CASSPRQGGNTEAFF.

The CDR3 DNA reads as TGTGCCAGCAGCCAGGGGGGGGCTCATGAAAAACTGTTTTTT. Encoded protein: CASSQGGAHEKLFF. The chain recombines TRBV11-2 with TRBJ1-4; 7 nucleotides align to TRBD1. Germline V lookup: CDR1 SGHAT, CDR2 FQNNGV. With 5 bases clipped from V and 6 bases from J, the junction kept 6 bases outside the gene matches. The CDR3 is 14 residues long.

The DNA for the CDR3 is TGCGCCAGCAGCCAAGGATCAGGGGTCCCCCTCGAGCAGTACTTC. Translating gives CASSQGSGVPLEQYF. J is TRBJ2-7 and V is TRBV4-3; weak D call: TRBD1 (6 bases). CDR1 LGHNA and CDR2 YSLEER come from the germline V gene. V lost 1 base, J lost 6 bases, and 16 bases lay in between. This CDR3 contains 15 residues.

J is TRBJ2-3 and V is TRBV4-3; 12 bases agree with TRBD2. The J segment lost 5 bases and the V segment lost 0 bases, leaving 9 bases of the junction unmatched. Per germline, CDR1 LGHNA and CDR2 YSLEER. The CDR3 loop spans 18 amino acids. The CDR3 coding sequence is TGCGCCAGCAGCCAAGATGAGTTGGCTAGCGGGAGGGTAGATACGCAGTATTTT. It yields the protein CASSQDELASGRVDTQYF.